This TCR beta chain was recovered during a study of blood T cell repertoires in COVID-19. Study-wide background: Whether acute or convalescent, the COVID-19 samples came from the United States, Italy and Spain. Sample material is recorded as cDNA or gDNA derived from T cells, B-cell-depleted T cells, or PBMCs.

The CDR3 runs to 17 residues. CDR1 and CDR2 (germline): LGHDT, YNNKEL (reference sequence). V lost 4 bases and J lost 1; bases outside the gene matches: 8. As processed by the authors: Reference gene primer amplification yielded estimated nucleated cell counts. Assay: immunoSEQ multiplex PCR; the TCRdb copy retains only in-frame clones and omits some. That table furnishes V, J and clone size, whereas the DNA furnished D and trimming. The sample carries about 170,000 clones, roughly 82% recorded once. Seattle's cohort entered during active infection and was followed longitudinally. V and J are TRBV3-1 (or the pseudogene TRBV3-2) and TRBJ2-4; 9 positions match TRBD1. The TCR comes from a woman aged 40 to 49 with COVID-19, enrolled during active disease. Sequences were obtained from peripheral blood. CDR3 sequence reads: CASSRPGTGHAKNIQYF. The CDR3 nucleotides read TGTGCCAGCAGCCGGCCCGGGACAGGGCACGCCAAAAACATTCAGTACTTC.